This note documents a single TCR beta chain sequence. These data originate in a study of shared clonotypes between healthy human individuals. CDR1 and CDR2 (germline): SGHVS, FQNEAQ. The V end lost 4 bases, the J end lost 4 bases, and 25 bases lay between the germline ends. The CDR3 contains 18 residues. Sequencing used immunoSEQ multiplex PCR; TCRdb keeps in-frame clones, though not all of them. The sample records some 650,000 clones, more than 95% being singletons. Sequenced sample: naive CD4+ T cells sorted from blood. Subset described: CD45RA+ positively selected. The chain has TRBV7-8 and TRBJ1-2; D call uncertain. This receptor was taken from a woman aged 30 to 39 in good health. This CDR3 reads CASSSLGPASRIGYGYTF. CDR3 nucleotide sequence: TGTGCCAGCAGCTCCTTGGGCCCCGCCTCCCGGATAGGCTATGGCTACACCTTC.